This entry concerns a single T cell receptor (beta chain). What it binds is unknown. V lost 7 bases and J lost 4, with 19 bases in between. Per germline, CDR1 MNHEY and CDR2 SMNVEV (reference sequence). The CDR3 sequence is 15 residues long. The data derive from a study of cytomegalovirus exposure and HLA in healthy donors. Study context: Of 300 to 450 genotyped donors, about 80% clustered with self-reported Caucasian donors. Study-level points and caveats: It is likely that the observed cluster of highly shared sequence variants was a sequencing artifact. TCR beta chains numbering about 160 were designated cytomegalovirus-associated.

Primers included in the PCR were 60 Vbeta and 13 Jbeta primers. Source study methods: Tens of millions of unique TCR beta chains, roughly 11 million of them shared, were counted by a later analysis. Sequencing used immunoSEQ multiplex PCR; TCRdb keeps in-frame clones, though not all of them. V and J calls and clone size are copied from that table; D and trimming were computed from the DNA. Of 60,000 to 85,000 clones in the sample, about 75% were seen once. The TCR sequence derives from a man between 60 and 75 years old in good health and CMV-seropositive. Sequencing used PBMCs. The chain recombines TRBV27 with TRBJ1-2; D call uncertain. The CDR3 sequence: CASKRGNGGAYGYTF. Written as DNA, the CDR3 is TGTGCCAGCAAACGCGGGAATGGAGGCGCCTATGGCTACACCTTC.